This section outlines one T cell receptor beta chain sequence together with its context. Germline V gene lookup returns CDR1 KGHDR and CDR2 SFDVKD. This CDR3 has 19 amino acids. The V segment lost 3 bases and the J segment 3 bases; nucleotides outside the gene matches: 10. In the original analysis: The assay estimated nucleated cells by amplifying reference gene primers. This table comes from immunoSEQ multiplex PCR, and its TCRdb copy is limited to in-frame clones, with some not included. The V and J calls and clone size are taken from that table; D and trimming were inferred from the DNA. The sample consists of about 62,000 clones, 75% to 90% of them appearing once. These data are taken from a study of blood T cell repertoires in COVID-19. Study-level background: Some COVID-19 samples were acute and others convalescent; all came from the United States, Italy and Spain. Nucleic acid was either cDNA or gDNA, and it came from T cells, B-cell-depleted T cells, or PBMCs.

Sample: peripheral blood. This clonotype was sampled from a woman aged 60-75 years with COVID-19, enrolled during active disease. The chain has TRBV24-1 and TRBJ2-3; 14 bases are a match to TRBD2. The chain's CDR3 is CATSDLKTSGRAETDTQYF. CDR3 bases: TGTGCCACCAGTGATCTGAAGACTAGCGGGAGGGCCGAGACAGATACGCAGTATTTT.